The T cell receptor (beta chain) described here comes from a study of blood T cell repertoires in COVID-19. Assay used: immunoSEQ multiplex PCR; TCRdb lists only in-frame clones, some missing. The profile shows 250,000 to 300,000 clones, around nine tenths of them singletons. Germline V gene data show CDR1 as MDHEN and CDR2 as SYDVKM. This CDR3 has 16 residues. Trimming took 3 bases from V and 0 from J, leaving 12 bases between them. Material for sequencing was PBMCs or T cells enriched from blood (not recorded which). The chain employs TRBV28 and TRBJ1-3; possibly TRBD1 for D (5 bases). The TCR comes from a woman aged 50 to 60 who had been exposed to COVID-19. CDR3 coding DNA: TGTGCCAGCAGTTTCCGGGACGGGAGCTCTGGAAACACCATATATTTT. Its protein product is CASSFRDGSSGNTIYF.